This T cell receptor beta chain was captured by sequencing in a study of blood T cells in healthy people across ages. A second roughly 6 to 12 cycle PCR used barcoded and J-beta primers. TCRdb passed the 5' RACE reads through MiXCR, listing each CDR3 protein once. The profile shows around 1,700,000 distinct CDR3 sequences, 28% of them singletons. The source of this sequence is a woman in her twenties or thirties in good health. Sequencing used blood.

The CDR3 DNA reads as TGTGCCAGCAGATCTGACTCTTCTTACAGGAATGAGCAGTTCTTC. Protein: CASRSDSSYRNEQFF. J is TRBJ2-1 and V is TRBV28, with TRBD1 as a possible D gene (5 bases). V was shortened by 6 bases and J by 7 bases, with 19 bases between the two germline ends. Germline-derived CDR1 and CDR2 are MDHEN and SYDVKM. The CDR3 covers 15 residues. The complete variable domain, with remaining parts taken from reference TRBV28 and TRBJ2-1, reads DVKVTQSSRYLVKRTGEKVFLECVQDMDHENMFWYRQDPGLGLRLIYFSYDVKMKEKGDIPEGYSVSREKKERFSLILESASTNQTSMYLCASRSDSSYRNEQFFGPGTRLTVL.